This T cell receptor (beta chain) derives from a study of tumor-infiltrating lymphocytes in primary liver carcinoma. Looking at the study overall: Samples returned roughly 3.5 to 7.13 million productive TCRbeta reads each. Read depth did not differ significantly between tissue types.

This clonotype has at least ten counts. A constant-region primer served to make TCR beta cDNA from around 540 ng total RNA. Slightly modified ARM-PCR, run as three nested multiplex PCR rounds, produced the TCR beta libraries. Running 9 to 11 cycles apiece, the first two PCR rounds relied on TRBV1-TRBV30 forward primers together with a C-beta reverse primer. TCRdb reprocessed the multiplex PCR reads via MiXCR and lists one record per CDR3 protein. Among about 74,000 distinct CDR3 sequences listed, roughly two thirds were seen once. The germline CDR1 and CDR2 sequences are MNHEY and SVGAGI. CDR3 size: 12 residues. V lost 2 bases, J lost 8 bases, and 7 bases lay in between. The study co-extracted DNA and RNA from about 21-30 mg of unsorted bulk tissue. The study found over 80% viable tumor cells in every tumor sample.

The receptor was isolated from a man aged 35-49 years with primary liver carcinoma and hepatitis B virus infection. The source material was liver tumor tissue from sampling region 4. The subset was: tumor region T4, right-lateral pole. This chain connects TRBV6-5 to TRBJ2-1; TRBD2 is a possible D gene (5 bases). Here the CDR3 DNA reads TGTGCCAGCAGTTACGTCGGGGATGAGCAGTTCTTC. It encodes CASSYVGDEQFF.